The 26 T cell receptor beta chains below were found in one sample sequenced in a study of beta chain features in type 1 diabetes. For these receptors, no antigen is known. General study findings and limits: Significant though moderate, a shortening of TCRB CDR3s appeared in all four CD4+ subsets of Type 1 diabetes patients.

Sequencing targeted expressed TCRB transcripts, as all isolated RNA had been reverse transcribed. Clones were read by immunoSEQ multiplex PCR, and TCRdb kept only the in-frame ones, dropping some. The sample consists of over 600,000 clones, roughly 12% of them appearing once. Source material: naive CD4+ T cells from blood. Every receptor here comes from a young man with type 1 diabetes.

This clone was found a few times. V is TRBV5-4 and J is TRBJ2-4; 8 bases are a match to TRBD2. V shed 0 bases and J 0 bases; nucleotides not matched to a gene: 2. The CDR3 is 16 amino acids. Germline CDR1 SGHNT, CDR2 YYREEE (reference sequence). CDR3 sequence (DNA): TGTGCCAGCAGCTTGGACGGGGGGGCAGCCAAAAACATTCAGTACTTC. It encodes CASSLDGGAAKNIQYF.

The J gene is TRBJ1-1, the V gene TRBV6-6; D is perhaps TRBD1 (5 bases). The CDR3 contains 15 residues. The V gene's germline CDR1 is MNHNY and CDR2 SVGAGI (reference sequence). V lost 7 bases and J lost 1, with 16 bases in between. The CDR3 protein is CASTDLSTGNTEAFF. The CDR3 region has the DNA TGTGCCAGCACCGATCTAAGTACAGGGAACACTGAAGCTTTCTTT.

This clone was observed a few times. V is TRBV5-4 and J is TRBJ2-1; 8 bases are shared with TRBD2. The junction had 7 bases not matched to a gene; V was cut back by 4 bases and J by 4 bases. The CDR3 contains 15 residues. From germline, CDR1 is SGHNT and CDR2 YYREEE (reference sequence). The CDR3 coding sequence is TGTGCCAGCAGCCCAGTCCAGCGGGGGTACAATGAGCAGTTCTTC. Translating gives CASSPVQRGYNEQFF.

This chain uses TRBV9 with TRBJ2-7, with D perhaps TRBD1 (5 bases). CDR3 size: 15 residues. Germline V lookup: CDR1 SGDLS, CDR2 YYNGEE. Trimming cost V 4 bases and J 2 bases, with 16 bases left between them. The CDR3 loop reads CASSPRGREAYEQYF. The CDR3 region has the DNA TGTGCCAGCAGCCCCCGCGGCAGGGAAGCCTACGAGCAGTACTTC.

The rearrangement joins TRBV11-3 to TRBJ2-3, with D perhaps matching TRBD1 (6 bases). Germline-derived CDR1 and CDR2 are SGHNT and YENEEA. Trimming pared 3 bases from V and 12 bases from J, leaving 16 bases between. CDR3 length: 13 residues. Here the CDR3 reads CASSLGNRERQYF. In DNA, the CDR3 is TGTGCCAGCAGCTTGGGCAACAGGGAAAGACAGTATTTT.

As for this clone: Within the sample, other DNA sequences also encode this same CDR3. CDR3 sequence (DNA): TGTGCCAGCAGCCCAGCGGGGGGTCAAGAGACCCAGTACTTC. Translated: CASSPAGGQETQYF. This chain joins TRBV7-2 and TRBJ2-5; 9 bases are a match to TRBD2. The CDR3 length is 14 residues. V lost 5 bases to trimming and J lost 2 bases; unmatched junction nucleotides: 3. Germline values: CDR1 SGHTA, CDR2 FQGNSA.

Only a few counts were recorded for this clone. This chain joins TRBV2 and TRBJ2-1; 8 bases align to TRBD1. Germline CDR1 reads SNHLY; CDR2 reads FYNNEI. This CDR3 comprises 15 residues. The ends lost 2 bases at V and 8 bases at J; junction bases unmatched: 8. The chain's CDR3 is CASSERSQGADEQFF. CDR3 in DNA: TGTGCCAGCAGTGAAAGGTCGCAGGGGGCCGATGAGCAGTTCTTC.

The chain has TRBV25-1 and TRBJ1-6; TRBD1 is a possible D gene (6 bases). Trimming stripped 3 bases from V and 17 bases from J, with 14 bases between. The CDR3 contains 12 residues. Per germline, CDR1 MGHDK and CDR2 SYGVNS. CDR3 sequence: CASSDEGGLVHF. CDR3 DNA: TGTGCCAGCAGTGACGAGGGGGGTTTGGTCCACTTT.

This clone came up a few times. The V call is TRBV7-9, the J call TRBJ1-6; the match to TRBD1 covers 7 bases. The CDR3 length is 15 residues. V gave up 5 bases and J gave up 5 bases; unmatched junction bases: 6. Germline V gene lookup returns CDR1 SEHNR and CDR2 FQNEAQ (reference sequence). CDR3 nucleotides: TGTGCCAGCAGCGCCCAGGGGGATAATAATTCACCCCTCCACTTT. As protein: CASSAQGDNNSPLHF.

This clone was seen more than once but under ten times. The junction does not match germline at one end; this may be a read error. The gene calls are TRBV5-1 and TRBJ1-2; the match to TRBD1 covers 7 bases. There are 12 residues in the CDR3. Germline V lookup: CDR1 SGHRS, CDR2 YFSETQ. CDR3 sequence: CASSSGRDSLSF. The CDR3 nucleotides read TGCGCCAGCAGCTCCGGCCGGGACAGCCTCAGCTTC. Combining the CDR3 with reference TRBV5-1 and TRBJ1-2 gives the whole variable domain KAGVTQTPRYLIKTRGQQVTLSCSPISGHRSVSWYQQTPGQGLQFLFEYFSETQRNKGNFPGRFSGRQFSNSRSEMNVSTLELGDSALYLCASSSGRDSLSFGSGTRLTVV.

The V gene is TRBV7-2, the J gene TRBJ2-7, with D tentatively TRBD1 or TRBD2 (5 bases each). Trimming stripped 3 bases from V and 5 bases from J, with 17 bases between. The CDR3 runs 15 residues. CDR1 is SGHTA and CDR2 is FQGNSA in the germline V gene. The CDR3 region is CASSFQGSVADEQYF. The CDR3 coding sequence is TGTGCCAGCAGCTTCCAGGGTAGCGTCGCCGACGAGCAGTACTTC.

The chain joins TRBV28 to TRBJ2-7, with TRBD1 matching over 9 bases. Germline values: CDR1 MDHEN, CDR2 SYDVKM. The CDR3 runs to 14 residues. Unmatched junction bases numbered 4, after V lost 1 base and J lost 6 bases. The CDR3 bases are TGTGCCAGCAGTTTATCCGGGACAGGGACCGAGCAGTACTTC. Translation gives CASSLSGTGTEQYF.

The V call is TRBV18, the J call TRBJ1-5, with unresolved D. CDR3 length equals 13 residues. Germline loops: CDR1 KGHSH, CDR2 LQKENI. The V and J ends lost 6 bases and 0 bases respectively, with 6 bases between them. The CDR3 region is CASSSDSNQPQHF. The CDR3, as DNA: TGTGCCAGCTCGTCAGATAGCAATCAGCCCCAGCATTTT.

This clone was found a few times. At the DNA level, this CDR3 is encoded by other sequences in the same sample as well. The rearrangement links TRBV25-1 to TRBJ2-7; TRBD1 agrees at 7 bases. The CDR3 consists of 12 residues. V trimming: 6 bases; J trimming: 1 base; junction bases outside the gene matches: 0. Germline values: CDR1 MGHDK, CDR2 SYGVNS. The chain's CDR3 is CASRGQSYEQYF. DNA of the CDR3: TGTGCCAGCAGGGGACAGTCCTACGAGCAGTACTTC.

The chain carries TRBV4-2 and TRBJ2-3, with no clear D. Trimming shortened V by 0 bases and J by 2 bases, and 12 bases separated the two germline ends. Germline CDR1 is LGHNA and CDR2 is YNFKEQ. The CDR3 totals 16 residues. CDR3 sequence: CASSQDFGDLTDTQYF. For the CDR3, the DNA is TGTGCCAGCAGCCAAGATTTCGGCGACCTCACAGATACGCAGTATTTT.

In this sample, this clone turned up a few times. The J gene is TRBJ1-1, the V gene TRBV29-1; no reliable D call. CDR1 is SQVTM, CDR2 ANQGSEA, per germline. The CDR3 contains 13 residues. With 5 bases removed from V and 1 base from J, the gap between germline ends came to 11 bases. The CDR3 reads CSVTNGGNTEAFF. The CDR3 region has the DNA TGCAGCGTTACTAACGGCGGGAACACTGAAGCTTTCTTT.

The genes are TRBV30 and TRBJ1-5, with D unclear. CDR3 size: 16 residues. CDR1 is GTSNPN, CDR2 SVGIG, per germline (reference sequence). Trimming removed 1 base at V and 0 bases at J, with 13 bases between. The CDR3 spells CAWSAYEGVSNQPQHF. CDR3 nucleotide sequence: TGTGCCTGGAGTGCCTATGAGGGAGTTAGCAATCAGCCCCAGCATTTT. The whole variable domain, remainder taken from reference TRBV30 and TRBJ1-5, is SQTIHQWPATLVQPVGSPLSLECTVEGTSNPNLYWYRQAAGRGLQLLFYSVGIGQISSEVPQNLSASRPQDRQFILSSKKLLLSDSGFYLCAWSAYEGVSNQPQHFGDGTRLSIL.

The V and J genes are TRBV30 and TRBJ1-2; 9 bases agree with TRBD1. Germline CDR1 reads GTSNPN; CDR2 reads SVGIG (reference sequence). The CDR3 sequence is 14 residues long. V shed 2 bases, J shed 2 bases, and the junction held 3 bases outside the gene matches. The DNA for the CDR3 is TGTGCCTGGAGTTATGGACAGGGGAACTATGGCTACACCTTC. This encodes CAWSYGQGNYGYTF.

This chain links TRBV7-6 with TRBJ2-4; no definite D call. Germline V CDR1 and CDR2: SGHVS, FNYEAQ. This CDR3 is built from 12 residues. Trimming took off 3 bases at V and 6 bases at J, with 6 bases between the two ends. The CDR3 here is CASSLGINIQYF. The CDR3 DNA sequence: TGTGCCAGCAGCTTGGGCATAAACATTCAGTACTTC.

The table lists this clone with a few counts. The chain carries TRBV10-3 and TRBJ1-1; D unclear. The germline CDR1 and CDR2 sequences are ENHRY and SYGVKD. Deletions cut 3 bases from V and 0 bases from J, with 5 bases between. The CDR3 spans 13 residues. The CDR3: CAISEKVNTEAFF. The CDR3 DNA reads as TGTGCCATCAGTGAAAAGGTGAACACTGAAGCTTTCTTT.

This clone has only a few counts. The CDR3 DNA follows: TGCAGCGTTAGGAGGGACCTCTATGGCTACACCTTC. It codes for CSVRRDLYGYTF. The J gene is TRBJ1-2, the V gene TRBV29-1; weak D call: TRBD1 (5 bases). CDR3 length equals 12 residues. Germline-derived CDR1 and CDR2 are SQVTM and ANQGSEA. V lost 5 bases to trimming and J lost 4 bases, with 11 bases between them.

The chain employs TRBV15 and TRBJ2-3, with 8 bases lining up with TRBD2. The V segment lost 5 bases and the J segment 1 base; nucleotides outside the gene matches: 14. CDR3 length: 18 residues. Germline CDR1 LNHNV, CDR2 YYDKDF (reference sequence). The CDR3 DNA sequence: TGTGCCACCAGCCGCCCCGAGGGGCTAGCGGGCCGCACAGATACGCAGTATTTT. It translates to CATSRPEGLAGRTDTQYF.

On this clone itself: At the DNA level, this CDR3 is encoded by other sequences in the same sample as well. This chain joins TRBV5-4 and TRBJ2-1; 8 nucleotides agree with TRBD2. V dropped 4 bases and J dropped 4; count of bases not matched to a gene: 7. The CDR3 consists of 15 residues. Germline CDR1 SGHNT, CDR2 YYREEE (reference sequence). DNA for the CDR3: TGTGCCAGCAGCCTTGGCACTAGCGGTTACAATGAGCAGTTCTTC. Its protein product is CASSLGTSGYNEQFF.

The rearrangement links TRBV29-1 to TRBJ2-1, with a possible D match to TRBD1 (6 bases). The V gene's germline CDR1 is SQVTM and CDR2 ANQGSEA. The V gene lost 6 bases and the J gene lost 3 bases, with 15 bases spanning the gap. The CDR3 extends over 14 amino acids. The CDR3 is CSVLRGMSYNEQFF. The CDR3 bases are TGCAGCGTCCTCAGGGGAATGAGCTACAATGAGCAGTTCTTC.

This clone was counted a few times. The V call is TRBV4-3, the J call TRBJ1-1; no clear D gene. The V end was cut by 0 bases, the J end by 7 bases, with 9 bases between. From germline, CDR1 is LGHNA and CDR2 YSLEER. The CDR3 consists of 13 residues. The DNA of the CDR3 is TGCGCCAGCAGCCAAGATCTTTTCGTTGAAGCTTTCTTT. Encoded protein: CASSQDLFVEAFF.

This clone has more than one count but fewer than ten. DNA for the CDR3: TGTGCCAGCAGCGGGCAGAGGAAACTGTTTTTT. It codes for CASSGQRKLFF. The gene calls are TRBV25-1 and TRBJ1-4; the D is unclear. Germline CDR1 is MGHDK and CDR2 is SYGVNS. CDR3 length: 11 amino acids. The ends were cut back, 6 bases at V and 11 bases at J, with 10 bases in the middle.